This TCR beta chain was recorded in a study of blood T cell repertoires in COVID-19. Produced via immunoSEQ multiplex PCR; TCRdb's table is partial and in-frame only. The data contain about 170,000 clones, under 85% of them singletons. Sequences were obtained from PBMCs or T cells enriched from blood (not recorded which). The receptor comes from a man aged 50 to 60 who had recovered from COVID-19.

CDR3 in DNA: TGTGCCAGCAGCCCCCGGAGCCAAGGGGGCACTGAAGCTTTCTTT. It translates to CASSPRSQGGTEAFF. This chain connects TRBV9 to TRBJ1-1; maybe TRBD1 (6 bases). The CDR3 runs 15 residues. Trimming pared 4 bases from V and 4 bases from J, leaving 17 bases between. Germline V lookup: CDR1 SGDLS, CDR2 YYNGEE.